The present T cell receptor (beta chain) was sequenced within a study of cytomegalovirus exposure and HLA in healthy donors. Whole-study results and caveats: Researchers reportedly found TCR beta sequences accurately predicted most subjects' HLA-A and HLA-B alleles.

13 Jbeta primers and 60 Vbeta primers were used for the PCR. Sequenced by immunoSEQ multiplex PCR; TCRdb stores in-frame clones only, minus some. The data hold some 150,000 clones, with around 9% observed a single time. Trimming shortened V by 1 base and J by 4 bases, and 7 bases separated the two germline ends. Germline CDR1 SGHTA, CDR2 FQGTGA. The CDR3 has 13 residues. This clone was recorded a few times. Its cognate antigen is unknown. The sample taken for sequencing was PBMCs. The TCR sequence derives from a woman in her forties in good health and CMV-seropositive. J is TRBJ2-5 and V is TRBV7-3; D is uncertain. The CDR3 sequence is CASSLRGGETQYF. In DNA form, the CDR3 reads TGTGCCAGCAGCTTAAGAGGCGGAGAGACCCAGTACTTC. The variable domain in full, completed from reference TRBV7-3 and TRBJ2-5, reads GAGVSQTPSNKVTEKGKYVELRCDPISGHTALYWYRQSLGQGPEFLIYFQGTGAADDSGLPNDRFFAVRPEGSVSTLKIQRTERGDSAVYLCASSLRGGETQYFGPGTRLLVL.